The clone carrying this TCR beta chain has only a few counts. These data originate in a study of blood T cell repertoires in COVID-19. Study details: Whether acute or convalescent, the COVID-19 samples came from the United States, Italy and Spain. T cells, B-cell-depleted T cells, or PBMCs supplied cDNA or gDNA.

Germline V gene lookup returns CDR1 GTSNPN and CDR2 SVGIG (reference sequence). This CDR3 spans 12 amino acids. With 7 bases removed from V and 5 bases from J, the gap between germline ends came to 14 bases. The authors' processing: Nucleated cell counts were estimated from reference gene primer amplification. The method was immunoSEQ multiplex PCR; TCRdb's version includes in-frame clones alone and lacks a portion of them. The V and J calls and clone size were taken over from that table, and D and trimming were inferred from the DNA. The sample yields a few hundred thousand clones, roughly 88% seen once.

Sequenced sample: peripheral blood. The chain uses TRBV30 and TRBJ1-2; no firm D call. This sequence originates from a woman aged 25 to 39 who had recovered from COVID-19. The CDR3 is CASTAGYYGYTF. In DNA form, the CDR3 reads TGTGCCTCTACAGCAGGATATTATGGCTACACCTTC.